The clone carrying this T cell receptor (beta chain) was counted many times. Its antigen is unidentified. Germline CDR1 and CDR2: SQVTM and ANQGSEA. J was trimmed by 6 bases and V by 5 bases; bases with no gene match: 7. The CDR3 length is 13 residues. These data belong to a study of liver allograft versus peripheral blood T cells. Turning to the study itself: Transplanted livers held T cell receptor repertoires, and these were compared with repertoires in recipients' peripheral blood. Study conclusions and caveats: Peripheral blood reportedly held T cell receptor repertoires that differed from those inside liver allografts.

TCRdb fed the reads into MiXCR, producing one record per CDR3 protein. The sample yields around 12,000 distinct CDR3 sequences, about 19% seen once. The rearrangement uses TRBV29-1 and TRBJ2-7; TRBD2 matches at 10 bases. This clonotype originated in a human patient who had a liver transplant. Some T cells may originate from the graft donor. Written as DNA, the CDR3 is TGCAGCGTTAAGGGGCTAGCGGGAGTCGAGCAGTACTTC. It specifies CSVKGLAGVEQYF.